The 17 T cell receptor beta chains below were found in one sample sequenced in a study of metastatic and nonmetastatic thyroid tumors. Thyroid surgery had not been preceded by any treatment in any patient. TCRdb re-analyzed the PCR reads through MiXCR. The data show about 33,000 clones, with 9.5% to 14% seen just once and approximately 15% held by the top ten. The sample consisted of blood. These receptors all stem from a female donor with papillary thyroid cancer or a benign thyroid nodule (not recorded which). Some clones in this sample may be carry-over from other donors' samples.

In its sample, this clone was seen many times. The chain recombines TRBV6-2 or TRBV6-3 with TRBJ1-2; TRBD1 agrees at 9 bases. J gave up 6 bases and V 6 bases, and 8 bases lay outside the gene matches. Germline V CDR1 and CDR2: MNHEY, SVGEGT. This CDR3 is built from 14 residues. The CDR3 sequence is CASRHTGGSNGYTF. CDR3 sequence (DNA): TGTGCCAGCAGACACACAGGGGGCTCAAATGGCTACACCTTC.

This clone appeared many times. The rearrangement links TRBV7-2 to TRBJ1-4; D unclear. CDR1 is SGHTA, CDR2 FQGNSA, per germline. The CDR3 extends over 12 amino acids. With 2 bases removed from V and 7 bases from J, the gap between germline ends came to 5 bases. Written as DNA, the CDR3 is TGTGCCAGCAGCTTATCCCGTGAAAAACTGTTTTTT. Protein product: CASSLSREKLFF.

This clone was counted at least ten times. The V call is TRBV7-6, the J call TRBJ2-7, with TRBD1 matching over 7 bases. V gave up 6 bases and J gave up 2 bases; unmatched junction bases: 7. The V gene's germline CDR1 is SGHVS and CDR2 FNYEAQ. The CDR3 contains 14 residues. In nucleotides, the CDR3 is TGTGCCAGCAGTTCCGGGACAGATGCCTACGAGCAGTACTTC. It translates to CASSSGTDAYEQYF.

This clone was seen repeatedly, ten times or more. The chain combines TRBV28 with TRBJ1-5; the D gene is possibly TRBD1 (6 bases). The CDR3 spans 13 residues. Looked up from germline, CDR1 is MDHEN and CDR2 is SYDVKM. The ends were cut back, 2 bases at V and 5 bases at J, with 7 bases in the middle. This CDR3 is CASSLGGDQPQHF. CDR3 in DNA: TGTGCCAGCAGTTTAGGGGGCGATCAGCCCCAGCATTTT.

This clone has a count of ten or more. Other DNA sequences in this specimen translate into the identical CDR3. J is TRBJ1-4 and V is TRBV19; D call uncertain. The V and J ends lost 7 bases and 6 bases respectively, with 9 bases between them. This CDR3 has 12 residues. Germline V CDR1 and CDR2: LNHDA, SQIVND (reference sequence). The CDR3 region is CASMTLHEKLFF. The CDR3 DNA reads as TGTGCCAGTATGACACTCCATGAAAAACTGTTTTTT.

This clone was observed at least ten times. V and J are TRBV7-2 and TRBJ1-1, with D possibly being TRBD1 (5 bases). Germline V CDR1 and CDR2: SGHTA, FQGNSA. The V and J ends lost 6 bases and 4 bases respectively, with 9 bases between them. The CDR3 is 12 amino acids. CDR3 bases: TGTGCCAGCAGGCCGGGGGTCACTGAAGCTTTCTTT. Its translation: CASRPGVTEAFF. The whole variable domain, remainder taken from reference TRBV7-2 and TRBJ1-1, is GAGVSQSPSNKVTEKGKDVELRCDPISGHTALYWYRQSLGQGLEFLIYFQGNSAPDKSGLPSDRFSAERTGGSVSTLTIQRTQQEDSAVYLCASRPGVTEAFFGQGTRLTVV.

This clone was counted a few times. This rearrangement joins TRBV5-1 to TRBJ1-1; possibly TRBD1 for D (5 bases). The CDR3 consists of 14 residues. CDR1 and CDR2 (germline): SGHRS, YFSETQ. V dropped 6 bases and J dropped 3 bases, with 15 bases sitting between them. CDR3 protein: CASNLGGGYTEAFF. The CDR3 coding sequence is TGCGCCAGCAACCTCGGCGGGGGGTACACTGAAGCTTTCTTT. The entire variable domain, with the rest obtained from reference TRBV5-1 and TRBJ1-1, is as follows: KAGVTQTPRYLIKTRGQQVTLSCSPISGHRSVSWYQQTPGQGLQFLFEYFSETQRNKGNFPGRFSGRQFSNSRSEMNVSTLELGDSALYLCASNLGGGYTEAFFGQGTRLTVV.

Note on this clone: Mismatch with germline at one junction end may stem from a read error. The rearrangement links TRBV6-6 to TRBJ1-2; TRBD1 matches at 8 bases. Germline lookup yields CDR1 MNHNY and CDR2 SVGAGI (reference sequence). The CDR3 runs to 16 residues. For the CDR3, the DNA is TGTGCCAGCATTTACAGAGGACAGGGTGCCCACTATGGCTACACCTTC. Translation: CASIYRGQGAHYGYTF.

This clone was seen at least ten times. V and J are TRBV6-1 and TRBJ2-7, with D perhaps matching TRBD1 or TRBD2 (6 bases each). V shed 4 bases and J shed 2 bases, with 18 bases lying between them. The CDR3 covers 16 residues. The germline gives CDR1 MNHNS, CDR2 SASEGT. The DNA of the CDR3 is TGTGCCAGCAGTGGGGGGACCTCGGGGGCGCCCTACGAGCAGTACTTC. Its protein is CASSGGTSGAPYEQYF.

Ten or more counts support this clone. The chain couples TRBV5-1 to TRBJ2-7; the D gene is possibly TRBD2 (6 bases). Germline V lookup: CDR1 SGHRS, CDR2 YFSETQ. V dropped 3 bases and J dropped 0 bases, with 10 bases sitting between them. The CDR3 loop spans 14 amino acids. CDR3 region: CASSSLATSYEQYF. The DNA for the CDR3 is TGCGCCAGCAGCTCGCTAGCGACCTCCTACGAGCAGTACTTC.

In this sample, this clone turned up a few times. V usage is TRBV27 and J usage is TRBJ2-2, with D possibly TRBD2 on 5 matching bases. Germline V gives CDR1 MNHEY, CDR2 SMNVEV (reference sequence). The CDR3 consists of 14 residues. Trimming shortened V by 7 bases and J by 0 bases, and 9 bases separated the two germline ends. The CDR3: CASKASPNTGELFF. The CDR3 DNA reads as TGTGCCAGCAAGGCTAGCCCGAACACCGGGGAGCTGTTTTTT.

In its sample, this clone was seen many times. CDR3 sequence reads: CASSVAGTSGSQETQYF. The CDR3, as DNA: TGTGCCAGCAGCGTAGCTGGGACTAGCGGGTCTCAAGAGACCCAGTACTTC. V gene TRBV9 combines with J gene TRBJ2-5; TRBD2 aligns across 12 bases. V dropped 0 bases and J dropped 2; count of bases not matched to a gene: 5. Per the germline V gene, CDR1 is SGDLS and CDR2 is YYNGEE. This CDR3 is built from 17 residues.

This clone was detected ten times or more. The V gene is TRBV5-6, the J gene TRBJ1-1; no firm D call. Trimming cost V 4 bases and J 2 bases, with 6 bases left between them. CDR3 length: 12 residues. Germline CDR1 and CDR2: SGHDT and YYEEEE. For the CDR3, the DNA is TGTGCCAGCAGCAGACATAACACTGAAGCTTTCTTT. Encoded protein: CASSRHNTEAFF.

This clone was seen many times. V gene TRBV7-9 combines with J gene TRBJ2-5; 10 bases match TRBD2. Germline loops: CDR1 SEHNR, CDR2 FQNEAQ (reference sequence). V lost 3 bases, J lost 6 bases, and 16 bases stayed unmatched. The CDR3 is 18 residues long. CDR3 region: CASSLRRSRDSGRKTQYF. In DNA, the CDR3 is TGTGCCAGCAGCTTGAGGCGTTCGAGGGATAGCGGGAGGAAGACCCAGTACTTC.

There are many counts of this clone. V and J are TRBV2 and TRBJ2-6, with D unclear. The CDR3 runs to 13 residues. Trimming removed 8 bases at V and 3 bases at J, with 8 bases between. Per germline, CDR1 SNHLY and CDR2 FYNNEI. The CDR3 loop is CASGGYGANVLTF. CDR3 bases: TGTGCCAGCGGTGGTTATGGGGCCAACGTCCTGACTTTC.

This clone was picked up many times. J is TRBJ2-1 and V is TRBV2, with TRBD2 matching 12 bases. Trimming removed 5 bases from V and 8 bases from J; junction bases left unmatched: 7. Per the germline V gene, CDR1 is SNHLY and CDR2 is FYNNEI. The CDR3 is 15 residues long. CDR3 region: CASSWASGRVDEQFF. The CDR3 DNA follows: TGTGCCAGCAGTTGGGCTAGCGGGAGGGTGGATGAGCAGTTCTTC.

There are many counts of this clone. The chain combines TRBV12-3 or TRBV12-4 with TRBJ2-1, with TRBD2 matching 10 bases. V trimming: 8 bases; J trimming: 10 bases; junction bases outside the gene matches: 8. This CDR3 has 13 residues. CDR3 bases: TGTGCCAGCGTTAGCGGGGGGCTTCTGGAGCAGTTCTTC. Translating gives CASVSGGLLEQFF.